These T cell receptor beta chains were read from a single sample in a study of radiation and T cells in renal cell carcinoma. The assay was immunoSEQ multiplex PCR, and TCRdb's table has in-frame clones only and misses some. The data hold about 83,000 clones, with 70% to 90% observed a single time. The input for sequencing was blood, taken from a patient whose treatment included radiotherapy and nephrectomy. The receptors stem from a woman in her sixties or seventies with renal cell carcinoma. Each CDR3 is given with its conserved first and last residue. D genes are given only for firm matches. The size field is filled for only some rows; it gives once, few, many or a size class.

cdr3_nt cdr3_aa d_call cdr3_length j_call v_call clone_size
TGTGCCATCAGCATGACAGGGGGGCCCACAGATACGCAGTATTTT CAISMTGGPTDTQYF TRBD1 15 TRBJ2-3 TRBV10-3 .
TGTGCCAGTAGTATAGGAGGGGGGACCAAAGGCTACGAGCAGTACTTC CASSIGGGTKGYEQYF . 16 TRBJ2-7 TRBV19 .
TGTGCCAGCAGTTTAGCTATCTCCTACAATGAGCAGTTCTTC CASSLAISYNEQFF . 14 TRBJ2-1 TRBV27 .
TGCGCCAGCAGACCCACAGGGTTCTACGAGCAGTACTTC CASRPTGFYEQYF . 13 TRBJ2-7 TRBV5-1 .
TGTGCCAGCCAAGCTAGGGGGGGAAGCTATGGCTACACCTTC CASQARGGSYGYTF . 14 TRBJ1-2 TRBV2 .
TGTGCCAGCAGCACTGGACTAGCGGGAGGCTCCGGGGAGCTGTTTTTT CASSTGLAGGSGELFF TRBD2 16 TRBJ2-2 TRBV11-2 .
TGCAGCGTACAGGGAGCCTACGAGCAGTACTTC CSVQGAYEQYF . 11 TRBJ2-7 TRBV29-1 .
TGTGCCAGCACCCTATACTACGGGGAGCAGTTCTTC CASTLYYGEQFF . 12 TRBJ2-1 TRBV7-2 once
TGTGCCAGCAGCGTAGAGGCTAGCGGGAGGATAGAGCGGGGCACCGGGGAGCTGTTTTTT CASSVEASGRIERGTGELFF TRBD2 20 TRBJ2-2 TRBV9 .
TGTGCCAGCAGCTTGAGTGGATGGGCCGGCGGCGCCCAGCATTTT CASSLSGWAGGAQHF . 15 TRBJ1-5 TRBV5-6 few
TGTGCCAGCAGTCCCCACCGACAGGGCGGGGGGGGTGAGCAGTTCTTC CASSPHRQGGGGEQFF TRBD2 16 TRBJ2-1 TRBV28 .
TGTGCCATCAGGGGACATGGGGACACTGAAGCTTTCTTT CAIRGHGDTEAFF . 13 TRBJ1-1 TRBV10-3 .
TGCGCCAGCAGCCAGGACGTGAACACTGAAGCTTTCTTT CASSQDVNTEAFF . 13 TRBJ1-1 TRBV4-3 few
TGTGCCAGCAGCTTAGACTCCCCCGAGGAGATTGAAGCTTTCTTT CASSLDSPEEIEAFF . 15 TRBJ1-1 TRBV11-3 .
TGTGCCAGCAGCATCTCTTCTGTAAGCGGGAGCATTGAGCAGTTCTTC CASSISSVSGSIEQFF TRBD2 16 TRBJ2-1 TRBV7-3 .
TGTGCCAGCAGCGTATCCAGAGAAAACATTCAGTACTTC CASSVSRENIQYF . 13 TRBJ2-4 TRBV9 once
TGTGCCAGCAGCTTGGGAGGCTCGGGGAATGAGCAGTTCTTC CASSLGGSGNEQFF . 14 TRBJ2-1 TRBV5-6 .
TGTGCCAGCAGCCTATCTAGCGGGGTGGTGGATACGCAGTATTTT CASSLSSGVVDTQYF TRBD2 15 TRBJ2-3 TRBV7-2 once
TGTGCCAGCTCTTTCTCCGGGACTCACTACGAGCAGTACTTC CASSFSGTHYEQYF . 14 TRBJ2-7 TRBV27 few
TGTGCCAGCTCACCATCGACAGGGGCGAGCAACTATGGCTACACCTTC CASSPSTGASNYGYTF TRBD1 16 TRBJ1-2 TRBV18 once
TGTGCCAGCAGTTACTCAGCGGGGGATGGCTACACCTTC CASSYSAGDGYTF . 13 TRBJ1-2 TRBV6-5 .
TGTGCCAGCAGTGTAGAGTCCGGGACAGGGAACGGGGAGCTGTTTTTT CASSVESGTGNGELFF TRBD1 16 TRBJ2-2 TRBV2 .
TGTGCCAGCAGCGTGGCAGGCGGCTCTGGAAACACCATATATTTT CASSVAGGSGNTIYF . 15 TRBJ1-3 TRBV2 .
TGTGCCAGCAGCCGCCAGAACACTGAAGCTTTCTTT CASSRQNTEAFF . 12 TRBJ1-1 TRBV11-3 .
TGTGCCAGCACTCTACCGGGGTACAACACCGGGGAGCTGTTTTTT CASTLPGYNTGELFF . 15 TRBJ2-2 TRBV28 .
TGTGCCAGCTCATCACTCCCCGGTCTAGCGGGAGGGCCCCCGGGGAATGAGCAGTTCTTC CASSSLPGLAGGPPGNEQFF TRBD2 20 TRBJ2-1 TRBV18 .
TGTGCCAGCTCACCACCGGCAGTCTCCTACAATGAGCAGTTCTTC CASSPPAVSYNEQFF . 15 TRBJ2-1 TRBV18 .
TGTGCCAGCGGATCCGGGACCCTCTTCACCGGGGAGCTGTTTTTT CASGSGTLFTGELFF . 15 TRBJ2-2 TRBV14 .
TGTGCCAGCAGCCCAGACAGGGGGCGCCCCCGGGGTGGCTACACCTTC CASSPDRGRPRGGYTF TRBD1 16 TRBJ1-2 TRBV5-6 .
TGTGCCAGTAGTTCCCTCGGACCGATGAATCAGCCCCAGCATTTT CASSSLGPMNQPQHF . 15 TRBJ1-5 TRBV19 once
TGTGCCAGCAGCCAAGAGCATAACACTGAAGCTTTCTTT CASSQEHNTEAFF . 13 TRBJ1-1 TRBV4-2 .
TGTGCCAGCAGGTCAGGGGTGGGACAGCCCCAGCATTTT CASRSGVGQPQHF . 13 TRBJ1-5 TRBV6-5 .
TGCAGCGTTCGCAAAGTACAGGGGTTGGCTAATGAAAAACTGTTTTTT CSVRKVQGLANEKLFF TRBD1 16 TRBJ1-4 TRBV29-1 .
TGTGCCAGCAGTCTAGTCGGAGGGTTTGGACAGACCCAGTACTTC CASSLVGGFGQTQYF . 15 TRBJ2-5 TRBV6-1 few
TGTGCCAGCGCCCTGTATCAGGGTGGCACTGAAGCTTTCTTT CASALYQGGTEAFF . 14 TRBJ1-1 TRBV2 .
TGTGCCAGTAGCCTGGGAGGGGGTGAGCAGTTCTTC CASSLGGGEQFF . 12 TRBJ2-1 TRBV19 .
TGTGCCATCAGTGAGGGTTCCACCTACTACGAGCAGTACTTC CAISEGSTYYEQYF . 14 TRBJ2-7 TRBV10-3 .
TGTGCCAGCAGTGAAAGGGGATTCGAGCAGTACTTC CASSERGFEQYF . 12 TRBJ2-7 TRBV6-1 .
TGCGCCAGCAGTGAGTCCCGGGCTGGGACAGACTTAAGCTCTGGGGCCAACGTCCTGACTTTC CASSESRAGTDLSSGANVLTF TRBD1 21 TRBJ2-6 TRBV10-1 .
TGTGCCAGCAGCATGACAGGGAGGTATGGCTACACCTTC CASSMTGRYGYTF TRBD1 13 TRBJ1-2 TRBV27 once
TGTGCCTGGAGTGTGGGCAGGGATTTTCAGTACTTC CAWSVGRDFQYF . 12 TRBJ2-4 TRBV30 .
TGTGCCATCAGTGAGGGCAGCTTAGAGACCCAGTACTTC CAISEGSLETQYF . 13 TRBJ2-5 TRBV10-3 once
TGTGCCAGTAGTATACGACAGGGGGCTGACGAGCAGTACTTC CASSIRQGADEQYF TRBD1 14 TRBJ2-7 TRBV19 .
TGTGCCAGCAGCGTAGGACTAGCGGGAGGTCAAGGGTGGTACAATGAGCAGTTCTTC CASSVGLAGGQGWYNEQFF TRBD2 19 TRBJ2-1 TRBV9 .
TGTGCCAGCAGCAACGGGGGGAGAGGGACTGAAGCTTTCTTT CASSNGGRGTEAFF . 14 TRBJ1-1 TRBV9 few
TGTGCCAGCAGCAGACCCGGGACAGGCAGCCTCTATGGCTACACCTTC CASSRPGTGSLYGYTF TRBD1 16 TRBJ1-2 TRBV11-2 .
TGTGCCAGCAGCTTAACAGGGGGAGTCGAGACCCAGTACTTC CASSLTGGVETQYF TRBD1 14 TRBJ2-5 TRBV7-2 .
TGTGCCAGCAGCTTGGGCTATGTAGGGGGCCAAGAGACCCAGTACTTC CASSLGYVGGQETQYF . 16 TRBJ2-5 TRBV11-2 .
TGCGCCAGCAGCTTGGGAGGACTTCTCACAGATACGCAGTATTTT CASSLGGLLTDTQYF . 15 TRBJ2-3 TRBV5-1 .
TGCGCCAGCAGCCAAGATAGAATGATCGGGACAGCCAACACCGGGGAGCTGTTTTTT CASSQDRMIGTANTGELFF TRBD1 19 TRBJ2-2 TRBV4-3 .
TGTGCCAGCAGAGGACAGGGAACCAATCAGCCCCAGCATTTT CASRGQGTNQPQHF TRBD1 14 TRBJ1-5 TRBV6-5 .
TGTGCCAGTAGTGAAGGATATTCGGGCACTGAAGCTTTCTTT CASSEGYSGTEAFF . 14 TRBJ1-1 TRBV19 .
TGTGCCAGCATCCAGGGTCCCGGGGATTCACCCCTCCACTTT CASIQGPGDSPLHF . 14 TRBJ1-6 TRBV6-5 once